These 24 T cell receptor beta chains were all obtained from the same sample, sequenced in a study of blood T cell repertoires in COVID-19. Clones were read by immunoSEQ multiplex PCR, and TCRdb kept only the in-frame ones, dropping some. In the table there are 200,000 to 250,000 clones, roughly 88% of which are singletons. What was sequenced was peripheral blood. The source of these receptors is a man at least 80 years old with acute or convalescent COVID-19.

V usage is TRBV5-1 and J usage is TRBJ1-5; D possibly corresponds to TRBD1 (6 bases). Germline V CDR1 and CDR2: SGHRS, YFSETQ. Trimming removed 4 bases at V and 2 bases at J, with 10 bases between. This CDR3 spans 14 amino acids. The CDR3 is CASSADSGNQPQHF. CDR3 DNA: TGCGCCAGCAGCGCGGACAGCGGCAATCAGCCCCAGCATTTT.

CDR3 in amino acids: CASSYSSGDRYEQYF. The CDR3 bases are TGTGCCAGCAGTTACTCGAGTGGAGATCGGTACGAGCAGTACTTC. This chain joins TRBV6-2 or TRBV6-3 and TRBJ2-7; D remains unclear. V shed 0 bases and J shed 4 bases, with 13 bases lying between them. Germline CDR1 and CDR2: MNHEY and SVGEGT. This CDR3 has 15 amino acids.

The chain has TRBV2 and TRBJ2-1, with D tentatively TRBD2 (7 bases). The length of the CDR3 is 15 residues. The V gene lost 9 bases and the J gene lost 6 bases, with 21 bases spanning the gap. Germline V gives CDR1 SNHLY, CDR2 FYNNEI. The CDR3 nucleotides are TGTGCCAGTGGGGGGGCTCTCCGGACTGTCAATGAGCAGTTCTTC. Residues: CASGGALRTVNEQFF.

The chain links TRBV28 to TRBJ2-7; TRBD1 agrees at 9 bases. Germline V gives CDR1 MDHEN, CDR2 SYDVKM. The V gene end was trimmed by 8 bases and the J gene end by 7 bases; junction bases not matched to a gene: 15. CDR3 length: 15 amino acids. Here the CDR3 reads CASRARDRAMREQYF. Written as DNA, the CDR3 is TGTGCCAGCCGGGCCCGGGACAGGGCCATGCGGGAGCAGTACTTC.

This chain links TRBV19 with TRBJ1-2; TRBD1 agrees at 7 bases. Germline CDR1 and CDR2: LNHDA and SQIVND (reference sequence). V lost 5 bases and J lost 6; bases outside the gene matches: 9. This CDR3 spans 14 amino acids. Here the CDR3 reads CASSRTGQMNGYTF. DNA of the CDR3: TGTGCCAGTAGTCGGACAGGCCAGATGAATGGCTACACCTTC.

V gene TRBV24-1 combines with J gene TRBJ2-3, with 9 nucleotides matching TRBD2. V trimming: 6 bases; J trimming: 3 bases; junction bases outside the gene matches: 9. In germline, CDR1 is KGHDR, CDR2 SFDVKD. The CDR3 sequence is 16 residues long. Here the CDR3 reads CATSKRGAGGTDTQYF. CDR3 sequence (DNA): TGTGCCACCAGTAAGCGGGGGGCAGGAGGGACAGATACGCAGTATTTT.

The chain recombines TRBV25-1 with TRBJ1-4, with D maybe TRBD1 (6 bases). This CDR3 is built from 15 residues. V was pared by 1 base and J by 7 bases, with 13 bases between. The germline gives CDR1 MGHDK, CDR2 SYGVNS. In DNA form, the CDR3 reads TGTGCCAGCAGTGAATCGACAGGCTGGGGTGAAAAACTGTTTTTT. Its translation: CASSESTGWGEKLFF.

Only a few counts were recorded for this clone. V usage is TRBV14 and J usage is TRBJ2-3, with TRBD2 identical over 11 bases. Germline V lookup: CDR1 SGHDN, CDR2 FVKESK. V was clipped by 2 bases and J by 8 bases; unmatched bases: 3. The CDR3 totals 14 residues. In DNA, the CDR3 is TGTGCCAGCAGCCAACTAGCGGGGGGAGGTACGCAGTATTTT. Amino acids: CASSQLAGGGTQYF.

V usage is TRBV9 and J usage is TRBJ1-4; 11 nucleotides match TRBD1. J lost 0 bases, V lost 3 bases, and 1 base had no gene match. The V gene's germline CDR1 is SGDLS and CDR2 YYNGEE. CDR3 length: 16 amino acids. The CDR3 bases are TGTGCCAGCAGCGAGGGACAGGGGGCAACTAATGAAAAACTGTTTTTT. Translated: CASSEGQGATNEKLFF.

This chain joins TRBV7-9 and TRBJ2-7, with D hard to call. V dropped 7 bases and J dropped 4 bases, with 8 bases sitting between them. Germline V gene data show CDR1 as SEHNR and CDR2 as FQNEAQ (reference sequence). The CDR3 runs 11 residues. The CDR3 loop is CASTREYEQYF. The CDR3 DNA is TGTGCCAGCACCCGAGAATACGAGCAGTACTTC.

This clone was found a few times. V is TRBV6-5 and J is TRBJ1-1; unclear D gene. The CDR3 is 13 amino acids. Trimming removed 8 bases at V and 2 bases at J, with 12 bases between. Germline V gene data show CDR1 as MNHEY and CDR2 as SVGAGI. CDR3 nucleotide sequence: TGTGCCAGCGCCCCCACAGTTAACACTGAAGCTTTCTTT. Translating gives CASAPTVNTEAFF.

This chain connects TRBV19 to TRBJ2-3; the D gene is possibly TRBD1 (5 bases). Germline CDR1 is LNHDA and CDR2 is SQIVND (reference sequence). Trimming stripped 3 bases from V and 6 bases from J, with 10 bases between. CDR3 length: 13 amino acids. The CDR3 loop is CASSMAGIDTQYF. CDR3 DNA: TGTGCCAGTAGTATGGCAGGGATCGATACGCAGTATTTT.

This clone was seen a few times. The chain has TRBV7-2 and TRBJ2-2; possibly TRBD1 for D (5 bases). Trimming pared 5 bases from V and 7 bases from J, leaving 8 bases between. In germline, CDR1 is SGHTA, CDR2 FQGNSA. This CDR3 comprises 12 residues. The CDR3 region has the DNA TGTGCCAGCAGCCGCAGGGTCGGGGAGCTGTTTTTT. This sequence encodes CASSRRVGELFF. Looking up the rest from reference TRBV7-2 and TRBJ2-2 gives the full variable domain: GAGVSQSPSNKVTEKGKDVELRCDPISGHTALYWYRQSLGQGLEFLIYFQGNSAPDKSGLPSDRFSAERTGGSVSTLTIQRTQQEDSAVYLCASSRRVGELFFGEGSRLTVL.

The rearrangement uses TRBV3-1 (or the pseudogene TRBV3-2) and TRBJ2-7; 8 positions match TRBD1. The CDR3 has 13 amino acids. V lost 2 bases, J lost 6 bases, and 3 bases stayed unmatched. Germline V CDR1 and CDR2: LGHDT, YNNKEL (reference sequence). This CDR3 is CASSQLTGVEQYF. CDR3 in DNA: TGTGCCAGCAGCCAACTGACAGGGGTCGAGCAGTACTTC.

This clone came up once. The chain is built from TRBV9 and TRBJ2-1; 7 bases are a match to TRBD2. V dropped 3 bases and J dropped 10; count of bases not matched to a gene: 13. The germline V gene has CDR1 SGDLS and CDR2 YYNGEE. The CDR3 is made up of 15 amino acids. CDR3 nucleotides: TGTGCCAGCAGCGCCACAGGACTAGGCGCCGGGGAGCAGTTCTTC. Protein: CASSATGLGAGEQFF.

This chain joins TRBV28 and TRBJ1-5; 9 bases agree with TRBD1. The germline gives CDR1 MDHEN, CDR2 SYDVKM. This CDR3 is built from 15 residues. J gave up 4 bases and V 10 bases, and 11 bases lay outside the gene matches. CDR3 in DNA: TGTGCCACCTTGTTACAGGGGGCAGGTAATCAGCCCCAGCATTTT. Residues: CATLLQGAGNQPQHF.

V usage is TRBV29-1 and J usage is TRBJ2-7; TRBD1 matches 10 bases. The CDR3 loop spans 14 amino acids. The trim removed 4 bases at V and 4 bases at J, leaving 7 bases unmatched. CDR1 SQVTM and CDR2 ANQGSEA come from the germline V gene. For the CDR3, the DNA is TGCAGCGTTGCTGAGACAGGGGGCCTTTACGAGCAGTACTTC. Encoded protein: CSVAETGGLYEQYF.

J is TRBJ1-1 and V is TRBV5-1; no clear D gene. Germline V lookup: CDR1 SGHRS, CDR2 YFSETQ. CDR3 length equals 14 residues. V was trimmed by 5 bases and J by 0 bases, leaving 11 bases between them. The DNA of the CDR3 is TGCGCCAGCAGGGCAGGAGGGTTGAACACTGAAGCTTTCTTT. This gives the protein CASRAGGLNTEAFF.

This rearrangement joins TRBV28 to TRBJ1-1; D ambiguous. Between the trimmed V and J ends, which lost 6 bases and 2 bases, there was a span of 13 bases. The CDR3 is 14 amino acids. CDR1 is MDHEN and CDR2 is SYDVKM in the germline V gene. As DNA, the CDR3 is TGTGCCAGCAGGCCTGCCCTTCTAAACACTGAAGCTTTCTTT. Residues: CASRPALLNTEAFF.

V and J are TRBV7-9 and TRBJ2-1, with 7 positions matching TRBD1. This CDR3 has 13 residues. Germline V gene lookup returns CDR1 SEHNR and CDR2 FQNEAQ (reference sequence). The trim removed 5 bases at V and 6 bases at J, leaving 4 bases unmatched. The CDR3 nucleotides read TGTGCCAGCAGCCAGGGACAGTTCAATGAGCAGTTCTTC. Residues: CASSQGQFNEQFF.

The CDR3, as DNA: TGTGCCATCAGCTCTAGACAGGTCGATCAGCCCCAGCATTTT. Its translation is CAISSRQVDQPQHF. The chain uses TRBV10-3 and TRBJ1-5, with D perhaps matching TRBD1 (6 bases). Germline V CDR1 and CDR2: ENHRY, SYGVKD. This CDR3 is 14 amino acids long. V dropped 6 bases and J dropped 5 bases, with 14 bases sitting between them.

V usage is TRBV11-3 and J usage is TRBJ1-1; D gene unclear. Germline V gives CDR1 SGHNT, CDR2 YENEEA. Deletions cut 4 bases from V and 6 bases from J, with 12 bases between. The CDR3 extends over 13 amino acids. CDR3 coding DNA: TGTGCCAGCAGCTCGAACCCCACAGCTGAAGCTTTCTTT. Translation gives CASSSNPTAEAFF.

V and J are TRBV6-6 and TRBJ1-2; no definite D call. The V end lost 6 bases, the J end lost 4 bases, and 18 bases lay between the germline ends. Germline V lookup: CDR1 MNHNY, CDR2 SVGAGI (reference sequence). The CDR3 has 15 residues. The CDR3 DNA sequence: TGTGCCAGCAGCCCCCGGGTCAGTTCTCGCTATGGCTACACCTTC. Translated: CASSPRVSSRYGYTF.

The chain is built from TRBV2 and TRBJ1-5, with TRBD1 identical over 7 bases. The CDR3 contains 13 residues. Germline values: CDR1 SNHLY, CDR2 FYNNEI. With 6 bases clipped from V and 2 bases from J, the junction kept 1 base outside the gene matches. CDR3 loop: CASSRGGNQPQHF. For the CDR3, the DNA is TGTGCCAGCAGCAGGGGGGGCAATCAGCCCCAGCATTTT.